The T cell receptor beta chain under discussion was sequenced for a study of CD8 T cells in Susac syndrome (dated 2019 in TCRdb). As for the study more broadly: Whether CD8+ T cell activation and differentiation in Susac syndrome was antigen driven was tested using repertoire sequencing. Study-wide conclusions, independent of this receptor: The TCR sequencing and HLA analysis was acknowledged to have included a relatively small number of individuals.

RNA was extracted using the RNeasy kit, and roughly 0.5 to 1 ug of the RNA was reverse transcribed with random hexamers. TCR beta CDR3 regions were amplified with the immunoSEQ multiplex PCR assay covering 54 Vbeta and 13 Jbeta segments. PCR amplification bias was corrected using a synthetic template baseline for primer optimization and computational correction. Per the authors' processing: Reads were annotated to V, D and J genes per IMGT and analyzed with immunoSEQ Analyzer, keeping only productive sequences. To calculate clonality, Shannon entropy was normalized by log2 of the number of productive unique sequences and then subtracted from one. For each patient and control, public and private clones were evaluated among the 100 most prevalent clones. Susac-specific clones were defined as absent from healthy and MS cohorts, about 1,100 published viral clones and other ImmuneACCESS disease sequences. TCRdb trimmed the raw reads at Q25, called clones with MiXCR and kept productive beta chains. Rows matching on CDR3 protein sequence are summarized as one entry with the most common DNA and genes. TCRdb assigned the V and J calls; the authors' analysis was not used. The sample table holds 200,000 to 250,000 distinct CDR3 sequences, of which more than 85% were seen once. Approximately 0.075% of the sample is taken by the ten largest.

For this clonotype: Its antigen has not been determined. Base qualities are not recorded, but no much larger clone differs from it by a single base.

High-throughput TCR beta sequencing profiled peripheral blood CD8+ and CD4+ T cells from healthy donors, Susac syndrome patients and multiple sclerosis patients. Treatment-naive patients with stable or active relapsing-remitting disease fulfilling revised McDonald criteria were used as multiple sclerosis controls. Bulk CD8+ and CD4+ T cells were purified by magnetic negative isolation, while CD8+ TEMRA cells were enriched using FACS. Blood was collected in EDTA tubes and processed within 24 hours, with PBMCs isolated through density gradient centrifugation. PBMCs destined for TCR sequencing were cryopreserved in liquid nitrogen and later thawed in a 37 °C water bath. A purity of at least 90% was achieved for sorted or isolated CD4+, CD8+ and CD8+ TEMRA cells. This TCR was recovered from a human donor with multiple sclerosis. Sequencing was carried out using CD4+ T cells from PBMCs.

The nucleotide sequence reads TGTGCCAGCAGCGTAGACGGGGTTAGCTCCTACGAGCAGTACTTC. It translates as CASSVDGVSSYEQYF. This receptor chain uses TRBV9 and TRBJ2-7; the best D guess is TRBD2, with 5 bases matching. The CDR3 spans 15 residues, from the cysteine through the phenylalanine. Just the 45-base CDR3 DNA is kept, in frame starting at base 1. V is reduced by 0 bases and J by 0 bases, leaving a spacing of 10 bases between them. CDR1 SGDLS and CDR2 YYNGEE were looked up in the germline V gene.